Included here is one T cell receptor (beta chain) sequence, with context. This entry is derived from a study of T cell responses to AZD1222 COVID-19 vaccine. The protocol was immunoSEQ multiplex PCR, while the TCRdb copy is restricted to in-frame clones and leaves out a portion. The sample has 90,000 or so clones; approximately 90% are singletons. Trimming left V 4 bases short and J 4 bases short, with 13 bases between. Germline V gene data show CDR1 as GTSNPN and CDR2 as SVGIG (reference sequence). CDR3 size: 13 residues. This sample comprised peripheral blood, obtained 28 days after the second AZD1222 dose. This receptor was obtained from an adult who received the AZD1222 COVID-19 vaccine. The chain combines TRBV30 with TRBJ1-1; D possibly corresponds to TRBD1 (5 bases). CDR3 coding DNA: TGTGCCTGGAATCGGGGGGGTGGCACTGAAGCTTTCTTT. Residues: CAWNRGGGTEAFF. Looking up the rest from reference TRBV30 and TRBJ1-1 gives the full variable domain: SQTIHQWPATLVQPVGSPLSLECTVEGTSNPNLYWYRQAAGRGLQLLFYSVGIGQISSEVPQNLSASRPQDRQFILSSKKLLLSDSGFYLCAWNRGGGTEAFFGQGTRLTVV.